This is a list of T cell receptor beta chains from one sample in a study of OX40 agonist ivuxolimab in advanced cancers. The data were produced by immunoSEQ multiplex PCR, yet TCRdb's version contains in-frame clones alone and is incomplete. The sample yields tens of thousands of clones, roughly nine tenths seen once. The sequencing used CD4+ or CD8+ T cells sorted from blood, collected in a trial of the OX40 agonist ivuxolimab. The source is an adult with an advanced solid tumor such as melanoma, head and neck, liver or kidney cancer. Each CDR3 is given with its conserved first and last residue. Each record gives: CDR3 length, D gene, clone size, V gene, J gene, CDR3 protein, CDR3 DNA. A D gene is named only where the DNA matches it firmly. Only some rows state a clone size, as once, few, many or a class for expanded clones.

length: 13
D: .
size: .
V: TRBV27
J: TRBJ2-7
CDR3: CASRGLGPYEQYF
DNA: TGTGCCAGCAGGGGGTTGGGTCCCTACGAGCAGTACTTC

length: 16
D: .
size: .
V: TRBV6-5
J: TRBJ2-3
CDR3: CASSYLADPTTDTQYF
DNA: TGTGCCAGCAGTTACTTGGCAGACCCCACCACAGATACGCAGTATTTT

length: 16
D: .
size: .
V: TRBV5-6
J: TRBJ2-1
CDR3: CASSWESLGLYNEQFF
DNA: TGTGCCAGCAGCTGGGAGTCCCTTGGCCTCTACAATGAGCAGTTCTTC

length: 13
D: TRBD1
size: .
V: TRBV12-5
J: TRBJ2-1
CDR3: CASGLGGQDEQFF
DNA: TGTGCTAGTGGTTTGGGGGGACAGGATGAGCAGTTCTTC

length: 11
D: .
size: .
V: TRBV19
J: TRBJ1-4
CDR3: CASKGVEKLFF
DNA: TGTGCCAGTAAGGGGGTTGAAAAACTGTTTTTT

length: 13
D: .
size: .
V: TRBV9
J: TRBJ2-1
CDR3: CASSVGTLNEQFF
DNA: TGTGCCAGCAGCGTAGGGACCCTGAATGAGCAGTTCTTC

length: 17
D: .
size: .
V: TRBV4-1
J: TRBJ2-2
CDR3: CASSQVKPPANTGELFF
DNA: TGCGCCAGCAGCCAAGTGAAGCCCCCCGCGAACACCGGGGAGCTGTTTTTT

length: 15
D: .
size: .
V: TRBV5-1
J: TRBJ2-5
CDR3: CASSSDREVVETQYF
DNA: TGCGCCAGCAGCTCCGACAGGGAGGTGGTTGAGACCCAGTACTTC

length: 18
D: TRBD1
size: once
V: TRBV18
J: TRBJ2-3
CDR3: CASSHLSRDRVGTDTQYF
DNA: TGTGCCAGCTCACACTTGAGCCGGGACAGGGTTGGCACAGATACGCAGTATTTT

length: 14
D: .
size: .
V: TRBV28
J: TRBJ2-5
CDR3: CASSPRLDQETQYF
DNA: TGTGCCAGCAGCCCTCGACTAGACCAAGAGACCCAGTACTTC

length: 12
D: .
size: .
V: TRBV27
J: TRBJ2-5
CDR3: CASSWALETQYF
DNA: TGTGCCAGCAGTTGGGCCTTAGAGACCCAGTACTTC

length: 15
D: TRBD1
size: .
V: TRBV2
J: TRBJ1-2
CDR3: CASSETGTGIEGYTF
DNA: TGTGCCAGCAGTGAAACCGGGACAGGGATCGAGGGCTACACCTTC

length: 13
D: .
size: .
V: TRBV29-1
J: TRBJ2-7
CDR3: CSVGDTTHYEQYF
DNA: TGCAGCGTTGGAGACACTACACACTACGAGCAGTACTTC

length: 13
D: .
size: once
V: TRBV27
J: TRBJ1-1
CDR3: CASSSWVNTEAFF
DNA: TGTGCCAGCAGCAGCTGGGTGAACACTGAAGCTTTCTTT

length: 15
D: .
size: .
V: TRBV13
J: TRBJ1-3
CDR3: CASSYLDSSGNTIYF
DNA: TGTGCCAGCAGCTATTTGGACTCCAGTGGAAACACCATATATTTT

length: 15
D: .
size: .
V: TRBV9
J: TRBJ2-5
CDR3: CASSPKQGTQETQYF
DNA: TGTGCCAGCAGCCCAAAGCAGGGGACCCAAGAGACCCAGTACTTC

length: 14
D: .
size: .
V: TRBV28
J: TRBJ1-1
CDR3: CASSFLTKNTEAFF
DNA: TGTGCCAGCAGTTTCTTAACGAAGAACACTGAAGCTTTCTTT

length: 13
D: .
size: .
V: TRBV5-6
J: TRBJ2-7
CDR3: CASSLEFRGGQYF
DNA: TGTGCCAGCAGCTTAGAGTTTCGAGGTGGGCAGTACTTC

length: 12
D: TRBD2
size: .
V: TRBV4-2
J: TRBJ2-3
CDR3: CASSDIAGTQYF
DNA: TGTGCCAGCAGCGACATAGCGGGGACGCAGTATTTT

length: 14
D: .
size: .
V: TRBV6-6
J: TRBJ1-1
CDR3: CASSYSADSTEAFF
DNA: TGTGCCAGCAGTTACTCAGCGGATAGCACTGAAGCTTTCTTT

length: 12
D: .
size: .
V: TRBV25-1
J: TRBJ2-7
CDR3: CASRTGWSEQYF
DNA: TGTGCCAGCCGCACAGGTTGGAGCGAGCAGTACTTC

length: 12
D: .
size: .
V: TRBV11-1
J: TRBJ2-3
CDR3: CASSYDTDTQYF
DNA: TGTGCCAGCAGTTACGATACAGATACGCAGTATTTT

length: 15
D: TRBD2
size: once
V: TRBV5-6
J: TRBJ2-3
CDR3: CASSPQRGNTDTQYF
DNA: TGTGCCAGCAGCCCGCAGCGGGGGAACACAGATACGCAGTATTTT

length: 14
D: TRBD2
size: .
V: TRBV2
J: TRBJ2-5
CDR3: CASSDTGGQETQYF
DNA: TGTGCCAGCAGTGATACGGGAGGGCAAGAGACCCAGTACTTC

length: 18
D: .
size: .
V: TRBV7-9
J: TRBJ2-2
CDR3: CASSLALSDYSNTGELFF
DNA: TGTGCCAGCAGCTTAGCTCTTTCGGACTATTCTAACACCGGGGAGCTGTTTTTT

length: 14
D: TRBD2
size: .
V: TRBV2
J: TRBJ2-7
CDR3: CASTRPSGVYEQYF
DNA: TGTGCCAGCACGCGGCCTAGCGGAGTCTACGAGCAGTACTTC

length: 15
D: TRBD2
size: .
V: TRBV5-4
J: TRBJ2-5
CDR3: CASSLGGLAGETQYF
DNA: TGTGCCAGCAGCCTGGGCGGACTAGCGGGAGAGACCCAGTACTTC

length: 18
D: TRBD2
size: .
V: TRBV19
J: TRBJ2-1
CDR3: CASSIDSGLAGGYNEQFF
DNA: TGTGCCAGTAGTATAGATTCGGGACTAGCGGGAGGGTACAATGAGCAGTTCTTC

length: 11
D: .
size: .
V: TRBV29-1
J: TRBJ1-2
CDR3: CSVEGAYGYTF
DNA: TGCAGCGTTGAGGGGGCGTATGGCTACACCTTC

length: 12
D: .
size: .
V: TRBV14
J: TRBJ2-1
CDR3: CASSQALHEQFF
DNA: TGTGCCAGCAGCCAAGCTCTCCATGAGCAGTTCTTC

length: 14
D: TRBD2
size: medium-sized
V: TRBV27
J: TRBJ2-1
CDR3: CASSWGGSGNEQFF
DNA: TGTGCCAGCAGTTGGGGCGGGAGTGGTAATGAGCAGTTCTTC

length: 11
D: .
size: .
V: TRBV6-1
J: TRBJ2-3
CDR3: CASSFHDTQYF
DNA: TGTGCCAGCAGTTTTCACGATACGCAGTATTTT

length: 17
D: .
size: few
V: TRBV2
J: TRBJ1-1
CDR3: CASTWANKGRGNTEAFF
DNA: TGTGCCAGCACCTGGGCAAATAAGGGTCGGGGGAACACTGAAGCTTTCTTT

length: 18
D: TRBD2
size: .
V: TRBV14
J: TRBJ2-5
CDR3: CASSQDETSGRFQETQYF
DNA: TGTGCCAGCAGCCAAGATGAAACTAGCGGGAGGTTCCAAGAGACCCAGTACTTC

length: 13
D: TRBD1
size: .
V: TRBV2
J: TRBJ2-7
CDR3: CASRDRGKYEQYF
DNA: TGTGCCAGTCGGGACAGGGGAAAGTACGAGCAGTACTTC

length: 17
D: TRBD1
size: .
V: TRBV19
J: TRBJ2-3
CDR3: CASSSQGAYTHFDTQYF
DNA: TGTGCCAGTAGTTCCCAGGGGGCGTACACACACTTTGATACGCAGTATTTT

length: 16
D: TRBD2
size: .
V: TRBV5-4
J: TRBJ2-1
CDR3: CASSMTSGGPYNEQFF
DNA: TGTGCCAGCAGCATGACTAGCGGGGGCCCCTACAATGAGCAGTTCTTC

length: 14
D: TRBD2
size: .
V: TRBV27
J: TRBJ2-3
CDR3: CASRSGLEIDTQYF
DNA: TGTGCCAGCAGATCGGGACTAGAGATTGATACGCAGTATTTT

length: 12
D: .
size: once
V: TRBV7-6
J: TRBJ2-1
CDR3: CASSDVGDEQFF
DNA: TGTGCCAGCAGCGATGTCGGGGATGAGCAGTTCTTC

length: 14
D: TRBD2
size: .
V: TRBV19
J: TRBJ2-2
CDR3: CASSPLAGGGELFF
DNA: TGTGCCAGTAGTCCTCTAGCGGGAGGCGGGGAGCTGTTTTTT

length: 15
D: .
size: .
V: TRBV6-5
J: TRBJ2-2
CDR3: CASSTLQGETGELFF
DNA: TGTGCCAGCAGTACCCTACAGGGTGAAACCGGGGAGCTGTTTTTT

length: 15
D: .
size: .
V: TRBV4-3
J: TRBJ1-1
CDR3: CASSQGFEANTEAFF
DNA: TGCGCCAGCAGCCAAGGTTTCGAGGCGAACACTGAAGCTTTCTTT

length: 17
D: TRBD2
size: few
V: TRBV4-2
J: TRBJ2-1
CDR3: CASSQDWTSIQYNEQFF
DNA: TGTGCCAGCAGCCAAGATTGGACTAGCATCCAATACAATGAGCAGTTCTTC

length: 17
D: .
size: .
V: TRBV4-1
J: TRBJ2-2
CDR3: CASSQDFQVRNAGELFF
DNA: TGCGCCAGCAGCCAAGATTTCCAGGTTAGGAATGCCGGGGAGCTGTTTTTT

length: 15
D: TRBD2
size: .
V: TRBV4-1
J: TRBJ2-7
CDR3: CASSNSETSGYEQYF
DNA: TGCGCCAGCAGTAATTCCGAGACTAGCGGATACGAGCAGTACTTC

length: 13
D: .
size: few
V: TRBV7-9
J: TRBJ1-1
CDR3: CASSLTFDTEAFF
DNA: TGTGCCAGCAGCTTAACCTTCGACACTGAAGCTTTCTTT

length: 15
D: TRBD1
size: .
V: TRBV4-3
J: TRBJ2-7
CDR3: CASSQEGTGPYEQYF
DNA: TGCGCCAGCAGCCAAGAAGGGACAGGCCCCTACGAGCAGTACTTC

length: 14
D: .
size: .
V: TRBV19
J: TRBJ2-3
CDR3: CASSIDPESFSLYF
DNA: TGTGCCAGTAGTATAGATCCCGAAAGCTTCTCTCTTTATTTT

length: 13
D: .
size: .
V: TRBV28
J: TRBJ1-2
CDR3: CATQRGEVGGYTF
DNA: TGTGCCACTCAGCGGGGGGAAGTGGGAGGCTACACCTTC

length: 17
D: .
size: .
V: TRBV4-3
J: TRBJ2-1
CDR3: CASSLGIVGSSYNEQFF
DNA: TGCGCCAGCAGCCTGGGGATCGTCGGGAGCTCCTACAATGAGCAGTTCTTC

length: 11
D: .
size: .
V: TRBV19
J: TRBJ1-1
CDR3: CATVAVREAFF
DNA: TGTGCCACTGTCGCGGTTAGGGAAGCTTTCTTT

length: 13
D: .
size: .
V: TRBV7-9
J: TRBJ2-7
CDR3: CASSLVVVNEQYF
DNA: TGTGCCAGCAGCTTAGTCGTAGTAAACGAGCAGTACTTC

length: 11
D: .
size: .
V: TRBV14
J: TRBJ2-7
CDR3: CASETAYEQYF
DNA: TGTGCCAGCGAGACGGCGTACGAGCAGTACTTC

length: 14
D: TRBD1
size: .
V: TRBV5-1
J: TRBJ2-7
CDR3: CASSPGDSSYEQYF
DNA: TGCGCCAGCAGCCCAGGGGACAGCTCCTACGAGCAGTACTTC

length: 15
D: .
size: .
V: TRBV27
J: TRBJ2-1
CDR3: CASSRGGSPYNEQFF
DNA: TGTGCCAGCAGTCGGGGAGGCAGCCCGTACAATGAGCAGTTCTTC